This T cell receptor (beta chain) was profiled in a study of T cell repertoires in cytomegalovirus infection. Study details: HLA-B-restricted CMV epitopes that are well studied were used alongside recently identified HLA-C-restricted ones. Based on public TCR beta signatures, there were indications of CMV infection and of a matching HLA type.

Regarding the study as a whole: There were HLA-C-restricted CMV-specific TCR beta clonotypes dominating the ex vivo response.

This clonotype has a handful of counts. Its antigen is undetermined. The CDR3 is made up of 15 amino acids. Per germline, CDR1 SGHTA and CDR2 FQGNSA. The ends were cut back, 1 base at V and 7 bases at J, with 14 bases in the middle. Each CDR3 protein gets one entry after TCRdb re-called the reads with MiXCR. The sample has roughly 350,000 distinct CDR3 sequences, about 35% seen once. The V call is TRBV7-2, the J call TRBJ1-5; D is uncertain. The sequence derives from a human donor in good health (CMV status not recorded). Some clones in this sample may be carry-over from other donors' samples. The specimen comprised cultured PBMCs, sampled from culture after CMV antigen stimulation. In DNA, the CDR3 is TGTGCCAGCAGCTTAGGAGTAGTCTCGGACCAGCCCCAGCATTTT. It is translated as CASSLGVVSDQPQHF.